This T cell receptor beta chain was captured by sequencing in a study of shared clonotypes between healthy human individuals. Generated by immunoSEQ multiplex PCR, the TCRdb table keeps only in-frame clones and is missing some. The table has roughly 1.5 million clones, 95% to 99% seen once. Germline CDR1 reads SNHLY; CDR2 reads FYNNEI. V gave up 7 bases and J gave up 2 bases, with 15 bases separating them. The CDR3 covers 15 residues. Findings and limits, study-wide: Unshared clonotypes carried lower generation probabilities than those common to all four donors. The naive CD4 repertoires of several donors were compared, and about 5% of clonotypes were shared.

This clone was observed a single time. The antigen is undetermined. Sequencing was performed on naive CD4+ T cells sorted from blood. As for subset: CD45RA+ positively selected. The rearrangement links TRBV2 to TRBJ2-1; possibly TRBD2 for D (6 bases). This TCR came from a man aged 25 to 40 in good health. Written as DNA, the CDR3 is TGTGCCAGCAATAACGGGCGGGACCCCTACAATGAGCAGTTCTTC. This sequence encodes CASNNGRDPYNEQFF.